The rows below give T cell receptor beta chains drawn from one sample of a study of T cell responses to AZD1222 COVID-19 vaccine. Method: immunoSEQ multiplex PCR; TCRdb's copy keeps in-frame clones and lacks some. The sample yields approximately 150,000 clones, 92% seen once. Specimen: peripheral blood, collected 28 days after the second AZD1222 dose. Every receptor here comes from an adult who received the AZD1222 COVID-19 vaccine. Each CDR3 is given with its conserved first and last residue. The order of the fields is D gene, J gene, V gene, clone size, CDR3 protein, CDR3 DNA. The D gene is left open where the match is weak. Clone sizes are given selectively: once, few, many, or a class where the clone is expanded.

>TRBD1|TRBJ2-2|TRBV28|-
CASSLGDRVMFF
TGTGCCAGCAGTTTAGGGGACAGGGTGATGTTTTTT
>-|TRBJ2-1|TRBV7-9|-
CASSPNYGGSSPYNEQFF
TGTGCCAGCAGCCCCAATTATGGGGGGTCTAGTCCATACAATGAGCAGTTCTTC
>-|TRBJ2-2|TRBV2|once
CASSISGTSTGELFF
TGTGCCAGCAGTATCTCGGGGACAAGCACCGGGGAGCTGTTTTTT
>TRBD1|TRBJ1-2|TRBV28|-
CASSFGQGGGYGYTF
TGTGCCAGCAGTTTCGGACAGGGTGGCGGCTATGGCTACACCTTC
>-|TRBJ2-5|TRBV24-1|few
CATREGSEETQYF
TGTGCCACCCGCGAGGGGAGTGAAGAGACCCAGTACTTC
>TRBD1|TRBJ1-2|TRBV28|-
CASSLGGQGNYGYTF
TGTGCCAGCAGTTTAGGGGGACAGGGGAACTATGGCTACACCTTC
>-|TRBJ2-6|TRBV5-4|-
CASSLNQQLWANVLTF
TGTGCCAGCAGCTTGAATCAACAGCTCTGGGCCAACGTCCTGACTTTC
>TRBD2|TRBJ2-1|TRBV9|-
CASSGSGRASYNEQFF
TGTGCCAGCAGCGGTAGCGGGAGGGCATCCTACAATGAGCAGTTCTTC
>TRBD1|TRBJ1-2|TRBV7-9|-
CASSLAMTGAHGYTF
TGTGCCAGCAGCCTCGCAATGACAGGGGCGCATGGCTACACCTTC
>TRBD1|TRBJ1-2|TRBV15|once
CATSRDIGTGPYGYTF
TGTGCCACCAGCAGAGATATCGGGACAGGGCCCTATGGCTACACCTTC
>-|TRBJ1-1|TRBV18|-
CASSPSNTEAFF
TGTGCCAGCTCACCCAGTAACACTGAAGCTTTCTTT
>TRBD2|TRBJ2-1|TRBV6-2/TRBV6-3|few
CASSSLSGGGVLEQFF
TGTGCCAGCAGTTCCCTAAGCGGGGGGGGTGTCCTCGAGCAGTTCTTC
>TRBD1|TRBJ1-1|TRBV7-2|-
CASSLRTYRDRDPFEAFF
TGTGCCAGCAGCTTAAGGACCTACAGGGACAGGGACCCATTTGAAGCTTTCTTT
>TRBD1|TRBJ2-7|TRBV28|once
CASSPIPATGEREQYF
TGTGCCAGCAGTCCGATACCCGCGACAGGGGAGAGGGAGCAGTACTTC
>-|TRBJ1-2|TRBV5-1|few
CASSPLGGGYTF
TGCGCCAGCAGCCCTTTGGGCGGCGGCTACACCTTC
>-|TRBJ1-2|TRBV27|few
CASSLKGRIYGYTF
TGTGCCAGCAGTTTAAAGGGGCGGATATATGGCTACACCTTC
>TRBD2|TRBJ2-3|TRBV7-2|-
CASSRRLAGDGTDTQYF
TGTGCCAGCAGTCGCAGACTAGCGGGAGATGGGACAGATACGCAGTATTTT
>TRBD2|TRBJ2-2|TRBV6-5|-
CASSPWTRTGELFF
TGTGCCAGCAGTCCCTGGACTAGAACCGGGGAGCTGTTTTTT
>-|TRBJ2-6|TRBV5-1|-
CASSFQGGAGANVLTF
TGCGCCAGCAGCTTCCAAGGGGGGGCTGGGGCCAACGTCCTGACTTTC
>TRBD1|TRBJ1-5|TRBV19|-
CASSISDRDQPQHF
TGTGCCAGTAGTATCAGCGACAGGGATCAGCCCCAGCATTTT
>-|TRBJ1-2|TRBV12-3/TRBV12-4|-
CAIARTWGYTF
TGTGCCATCGCCAGGACCTGGGGCTACACCTTC
>TRBD2|TRBJ2-2|TRBV24-1|-
CATSEPTSVLTGELFF
TGTGCCACCAGTGAGCCTACTAGCGTTCTAACCGGGGAGCTGTTTTTT
>-|TRBJ1-4|TRBV29-1|-
CSVEEGRGGKLFF
TGCAGCGTTGAAGAGGGGCGGGGTGGAAAACTGTTTTTT
>-|TRBJ1-1|TRBV7-9|many
CASSLLTPAGAFF
TGTGCCAGCAGCTTACTTACTCCCGCTGGTGCTTTCTTT
>-|TRBJ2-1|TRBV20-1|-
CSARGGDLSLF
TGCAGTGCTAGAGGGGGGGACTTGTCGCTCTTC
>-|TRBJ1-6|TRBV7-3|-
CASSFGQLNSPLHF
TGTGCCAGCAGCTTCGGCCAGTTAAATTCACCCCTCCACTTT
>-|TRBJ2-4|TRBV19|once
CASSIDAGLAKNIQYF
TGTGCCAGTAGTATAGACGCAGGGTTGGCCAAAAACATTCAGTACTTC
>-|TRBJ1-2|TRBV28|-
CAGSRGASTEGYTF
TGTGCCGGATCTCGGGGGGCGAGCACGGAGGGCTACACCTTC
>TRBD2|TRBJ2-7|TRBV11-2|-
CASSSGLAGEFYEQYF
TGTGCCAGCAGCTCGGGACTAGCGGGAGAATTCTACGAGCAGTACTTC
>-|TRBJ2-3|TRBV5-4|-
CASSSGSLSTDTQYF
TGTGCCAGCAGTTCAGGGAGTCTCAGCACAGATACGCAGTATTTT